These 13 T cell receptor beta chains were all obtained from the same sample, sequenced in a study of blood T cell repertoires in COVID-19. Using immunoSEQ multiplex PCR, the repertoire was profiled, and TCRdb retains in-frame clones only, with some absent. The table records some 130,000 clones, 80% of them present only once. Sample: peripheral blood. The receptor source for this set is an older man with acute or convalescent COVID-19.

The gene calls are TRBV12-5 and TRBJ2-7, with TRBD1 identical over 10 bases. Germline CDR1 reads LGHNT; CDR2 reads FRNRAP. J lost 3 bases, V lost 1 base, and 3 bases had no gene match. The CDR3 totals 15 residues. The CDR3, as DNA: TGTGCTAGTGGTTTGGGACAGGGGGCGGGCTACGAGCAGTACTTC. As protein: CASGLGQGAGYEQYF.

The V gene is TRBV3-1 (or the pseudogene TRBV3-2), the J gene TRBJ1-2; D is unresolved. V was clipped by 1 base and J by 0 bases, with 9 bases between them. The germline V gene encodes CDR1 LGHDT and CDR2 YNNKEL (reference sequence). There are 15 residues in the CDR3. The DNA for the CDR3 is TGTGCCAGCAGCCAAGGGCGCGGGGCTAACTATGGCTACACCTTC. It codes for CASSQGRGANYGYTF.

V gene TRBV7-9 combines with J gene TRBJ1-2, with 7 bases fitting TRBD1. V gave up 2 bases and J gave up 2 bases; unmatched junction bases: 5. Germline CDR1 is SEHNR and CDR2 is FQNEAQ (reference sequence). This CDR3 has 15 amino acids. The chain's CDR3 is CASSLLATGNYGYTF. The CDR3 coding sequence is TGTGCCAGCAGCTTATTGGCGACAGGGAACTATGGCTACACCTTC.

The chain couples TRBV3-1 (or the pseudogene TRBV3-2) to TRBJ1-2, with D unclear. This CDR3 spans 17 amino acids. V lost 1 base and J 8 bases, leaving 23 bases between the germline ends. Germline V gene lookup returns CDR1 LGHDT and CDR2 YNNKEL (reference sequence). CDR3 residues: CASSQGITPSQPGGYTF. CDR3 bases: TGTGCCAGCAGCCAAGGAATCACGCCAAGCCAACCGGGGGGCTACACCTTC.

The table lists this clone with a count of one. The chain uses TRBV28 and TRBJ1-1; D remains unclear. CDR1 and CDR2 from the germline V gene are MDHEN and SYDVKM. Trimming removed 3 bases at V and 1 base at J, with 12 bases between. The CDR3 covers 15 residues. This CDR3 is CASSFMSSGNTEAFF. The CDR3 nucleotides read TGTGCCAGCAGTTTCATGTCTTCAGGGAACACTGAAGCTTTCTTT.

The V and J genes are TRBV7-3 and TRBJ2-2; tentative D call: TRBD1 (5 bases). The CDR3 totals 16 residues. Germline V gene lookup returns CDR1 SGHTA and CDR2 FQGTGA. V shed 1 base and J shed 0 bases, with 9 bases lying between them. CDR3 loop: CASSLRGPTNTGELFF. In nucleotides, the CDR3 is TGTGCCAGCAGCTTAAGGGGCCCCACGAACACCGGGGAGCTGTTTTTT.

V is TRBV5-1 and J is TRBJ2-3, with TRBD2 matching 12 bases. The CDR3 extends over 18 amino acids. V was pared by 1 base and J by 0 bases, with 6 bases of the junction left unmatched. CDR1 and CDR2 from the germline V gene are SGHRS and YFSETQ. Here the CDR3 DNA reads TGCGCCAGCAGCTTGAAGCCACTAGCGGGGGGTAGCACAGATACGCAGTATTTT. Amino acids: CASSLKPLAGGSTDTQYF.

The chain is built from TRBV24-1 and TRBJ2-7, with D unresolved. The CDR3 runs to 10 residues. Germline assignment: CDR1 KGHDR and CDR2 SFDVKD. V was cut by 7 bases and J by 4 bases, with 4 bases left in between. In DNA form, the CDR3 reads TGTGCCACCAGCCCATACGAGCAGTACTTC. This codes for CATSPYEQYF.

V is TRBV11-2 and J is TRBJ2-1; 10 positions match TRBD2. V shed 5 bases and J 4 bases; nucleotides not matched to a gene: 8. This CDR3 is 16 amino acids long. CDR1 and CDR2 from the germline V gene are SGHAT and FQNNGV. The CDR3 sequence is CASSTQGTSEYNEQFF. The DNA for the CDR3 is TGTGCCAGCAGCACCCAGGGGACTAGCGAGTACAATGAGCAGTTCTTC.

This clone appeared a few times. V is TRBV20-1 and J is TRBJ2-1, with 7 nucleotides matching TRBD2. Looked up from germline, CDR1 is DFQATT and CDR2 is SNEGSKA (reference sequence). This CDR3 is built from 15 residues. V lost 3 bases and J lost 8; bases outside the gene matches: 13. This CDR3 is CSASEWGGSWDEQFF. CDR3 sequence (DNA): TGCAGTGCTAGTGAGTGGGGGGGATCTTGGGATGAGCAGTTCTTC.

This clone was seen a few times. The sample contains more than one DNA sequence encoding this CDR3. The rearrangement links TRBV24-1 to TRBJ2-1; 10 nucleotides agree with TRBD1. Germline CDR1 is KGHDR and CDR2 is SFDVKD. The V segment lost 3 bases and the J segment 7 bases; nucleotides outside the gene matches: 5. This CDR3 region has 15 residues. The CDR3 sequence is CATSDPGTGANEQFF. CDR3 sequence (DNA): TGTGCCACCAGTGATCCCGGGACAGGGGCTAATGAGCAGTTCTTC.

CDR3: CASSGRVSPIHYGYTF. For the CDR3, the DNA is TGTGCCAGCAGTGGACGGGTTTCCCCGATTCACTATGGCTACACCTTC. The chain recombines TRBV6-1 with TRBJ1-2; no clear D. V dropped 4 bases and J dropped 3 bases, with 18 bases sitting between them. CDR3 length: 16 amino acids. Germline V CDR1 and CDR2: MNHNS, SASEGT.

The chain uses TRBV14 and TRBJ2-5; D not certain. Germline CDR1 and CDR2: SGHDN and FVKESK. The CDR3 consists of 12 residues. Trimming cost V 5 bases and J 5 bases, with 9 bases left between them. CDR3 loop: CASSVGRETQYF. CDR3 sequence (DNA): TGTGCCAGCAGCGTGGGCCGGGAGACCCAGTACTTC. The full variable domain, its missing parts supplied by reference TRBV14 and TRBJ2-5, is EAGVTQFPSHSVIEKGQTVTLRCDPISGHDNLYWYRRVMGKEIKFLLHFVKESKQDESGMPNNRFLAERTGGTYSTLKVQPAELEDSGVYFCASSVGRETQYFGPGTRLLVL.